The sample holds a few counts of the clone carrying this TCR beta chain. Its target is unknown. The authors ran a second PCR of 7 to 11 cycles using a sample-barcoded 5' primer and a J-beta primer mix. In TCRdb, the 5' RACE reads were re-called with MiXCR into one record per CDR3 protein. In the table there are hundreds of thousands of distinct CDR3 sequences, around 24% of which are singletons. This record comes from a study of blood T cells in healthy people across ages. Findings and limits, study-wide: Diversity was estimated from one million T cells, and these estimates were considered underestimates.

The individuals who served as donors were healthy Caucasians living in Russia, aged about 6 to 100. Every participating donor contributed approximately 9.5 milliliters of peripheral blood through a draw. Germline CDR1 reads DFQATT; CDR2 reads SNEGSKA (reference sequence). The J segment lost 2 bases and the V segment lost 6 bases, leaving 12 bases of the junction unmatched. CDR3 length: 16 residues. This sample was shared with a second study, whose subject was T cells of mothers and their children. That paper notes: The people who donated were a few healthy Caucasian mothers and their six children.

This sequence originates from a boy aged 5 to 17 in good health. The V gene is TRBV20-1, the J gene TRBJ2-3; TRBD1 matches at 9 bases. The specimen sequenced was blood. CDR3 nucleotide sequence: TGCAGTGCCTTCCCCAATGGGGACAGGGACACAGATACGCAGTATTTT. It is translated as CSAFPNGDRDTDTQYF.